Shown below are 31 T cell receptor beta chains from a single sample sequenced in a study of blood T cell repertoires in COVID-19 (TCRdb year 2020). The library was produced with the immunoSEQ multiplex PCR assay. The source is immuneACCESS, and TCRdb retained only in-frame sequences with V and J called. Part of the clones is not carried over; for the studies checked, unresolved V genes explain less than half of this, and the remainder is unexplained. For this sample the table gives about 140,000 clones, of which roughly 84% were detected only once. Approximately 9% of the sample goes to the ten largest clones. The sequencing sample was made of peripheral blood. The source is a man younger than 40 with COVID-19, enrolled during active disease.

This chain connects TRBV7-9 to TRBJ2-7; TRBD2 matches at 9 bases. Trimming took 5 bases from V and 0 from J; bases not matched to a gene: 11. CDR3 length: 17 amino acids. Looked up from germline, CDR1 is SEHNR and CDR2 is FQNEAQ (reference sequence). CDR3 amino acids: CASSQIRTSEYSYEQYF. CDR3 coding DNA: TGTGCCAGCAGCCAGATTCGGACTAGCGAGTACTCCTACGAGCAGTACTTC.

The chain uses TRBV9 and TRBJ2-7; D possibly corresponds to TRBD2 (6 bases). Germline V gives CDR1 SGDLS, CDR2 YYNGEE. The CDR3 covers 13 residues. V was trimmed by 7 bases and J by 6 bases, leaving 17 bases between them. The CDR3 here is CASGTGGASEQYF. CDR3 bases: TGTGCCAGCGGAACCGGAGGGGCGAGCGAGCAGTACTTC.

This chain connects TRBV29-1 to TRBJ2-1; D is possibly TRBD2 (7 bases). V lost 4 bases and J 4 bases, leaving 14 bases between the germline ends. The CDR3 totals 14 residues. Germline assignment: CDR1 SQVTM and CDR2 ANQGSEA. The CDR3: CSVAWRGPYNEQFF. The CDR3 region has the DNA TGCAGCGTTGCCTGGCGGGGGCCTTACAATGAGCAGTTCTTC.

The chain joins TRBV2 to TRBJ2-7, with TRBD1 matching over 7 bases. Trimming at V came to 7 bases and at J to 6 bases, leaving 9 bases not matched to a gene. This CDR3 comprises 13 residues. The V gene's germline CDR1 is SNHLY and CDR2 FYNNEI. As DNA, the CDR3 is TGTGCCAGCAAGGGGACAGCCTCGTCCGAGCAGTACTTC. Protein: CASKGTASSEQYF.

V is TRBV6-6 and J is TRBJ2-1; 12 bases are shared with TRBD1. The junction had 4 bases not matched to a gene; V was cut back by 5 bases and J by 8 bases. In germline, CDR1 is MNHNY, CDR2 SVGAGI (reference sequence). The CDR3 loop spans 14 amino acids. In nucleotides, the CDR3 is TGTGCCAGCAGTGGGACAGGGGGCTTCGATGAGCAGTTCTTC. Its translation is CASSGTGGFDEQFF.

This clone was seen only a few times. CDR3 loop: CASSLDVGRLNTEAFF. The CDR3, as DNA: TGTGCCAGCAGCTTAGATGTTGGCAGATTAAACACTGAAGCTTTCTTT. J is TRBJ1-1 and V is TRBV11-2, with unresolved D. The CDR3 covers 16 residues. The germline V and J ends were trimmed by 0 bases and 2 bases, with 13 bases remaining between them. Per the germline V gene, CDR1 is SGHAT and CDR2 is FQNNGV.

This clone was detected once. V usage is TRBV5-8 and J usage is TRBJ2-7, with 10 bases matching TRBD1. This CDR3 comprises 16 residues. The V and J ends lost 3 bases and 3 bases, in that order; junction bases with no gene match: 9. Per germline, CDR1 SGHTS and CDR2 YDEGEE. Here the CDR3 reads CASSWGQGTVFYEQYF. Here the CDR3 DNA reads TGTGCCAGCAGCTGGGGACAGGGGACGGTCTTCTACGAGCAGTACTTC.

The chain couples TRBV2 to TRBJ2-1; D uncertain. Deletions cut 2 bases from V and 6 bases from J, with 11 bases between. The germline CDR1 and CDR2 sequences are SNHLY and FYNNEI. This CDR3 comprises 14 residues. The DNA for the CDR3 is TGTGCCAGCAGTGAACGGCTCACAGTCAATGAGCAGTTCTTC. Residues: CASSERLTVNEQFF.

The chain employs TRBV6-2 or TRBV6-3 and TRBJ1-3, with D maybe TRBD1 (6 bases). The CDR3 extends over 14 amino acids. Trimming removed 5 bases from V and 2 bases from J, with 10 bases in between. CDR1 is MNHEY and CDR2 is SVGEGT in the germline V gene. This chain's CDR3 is CASSRTETGNTIYF. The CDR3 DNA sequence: TGTGCCAGCAGTCGGACAGAGACTGGAAACACCATATATTTT.

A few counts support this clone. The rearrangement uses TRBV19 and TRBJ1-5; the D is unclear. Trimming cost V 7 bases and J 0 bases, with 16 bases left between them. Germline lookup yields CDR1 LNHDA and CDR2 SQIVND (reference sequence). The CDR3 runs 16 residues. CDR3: CASTSPRQVSNQPQHF. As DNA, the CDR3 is TGTGCCAGTACCTCCCCGAGACAAGTTAGCAATCAGCCCCAGCATTTT.

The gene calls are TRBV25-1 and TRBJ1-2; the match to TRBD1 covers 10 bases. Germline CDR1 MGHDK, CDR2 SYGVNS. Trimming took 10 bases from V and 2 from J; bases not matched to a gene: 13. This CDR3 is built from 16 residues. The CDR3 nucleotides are TGTGCCACGCAAAGACAGGGGGCGCTTGGGAACTATGGCTACACCTTC. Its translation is CATQRQGALGNYGYTF.

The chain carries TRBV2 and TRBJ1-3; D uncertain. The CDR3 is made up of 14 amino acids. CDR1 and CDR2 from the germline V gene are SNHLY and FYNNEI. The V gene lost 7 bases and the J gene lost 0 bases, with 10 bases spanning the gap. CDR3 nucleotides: TGTGCCAGCACCACCGGGAACTCTGGAAACACCATATATTTT. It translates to CASTTGNSGNTIYF. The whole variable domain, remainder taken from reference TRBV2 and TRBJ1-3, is EPEVTQTPSHQVTQMGQEVILRCVPISNHLYFYWYRQILGQKVEFLVSFYNNEISEKSEIFDDQFSVERPDGSNFTLKIRSTKLEDSAMYFCASTTGNSGNTIYFGEGSWLTVV.

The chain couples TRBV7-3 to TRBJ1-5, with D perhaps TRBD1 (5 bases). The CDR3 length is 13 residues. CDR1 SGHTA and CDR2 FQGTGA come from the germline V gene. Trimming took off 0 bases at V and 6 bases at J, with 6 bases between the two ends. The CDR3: CASSLTGGQPQHF. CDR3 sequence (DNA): TGTGCCAGCAGCTTAACCGGGGGTCAGCCCCAGCATTTT.

CDR3: CASSSGLAGLPRETQYF. The CDR3 DNA is TGTGCCAGCAGTTCAGGACTAGCGGGACTTCCGAGGGAGACCCAGTACTTC. The gene calls are TRBV9 and TRBJ2-5; 12 bases match TRBD2. The trim removed 5 bases at V and 5 bases at J, leaving 13 bases unmatched. In germline, CDR1 is SGDLS, CDR2 YYNGEE. The CDR3 consists of 17 residues.

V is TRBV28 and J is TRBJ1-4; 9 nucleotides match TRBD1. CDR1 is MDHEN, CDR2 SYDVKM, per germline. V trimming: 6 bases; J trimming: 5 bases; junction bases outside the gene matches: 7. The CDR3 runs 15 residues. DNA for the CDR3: TGTGCCAGCAGGACTCTGGGACAGGGAAATGAAAAACTGTTTTTT. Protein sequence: CASRTLGQGNEKLFF.

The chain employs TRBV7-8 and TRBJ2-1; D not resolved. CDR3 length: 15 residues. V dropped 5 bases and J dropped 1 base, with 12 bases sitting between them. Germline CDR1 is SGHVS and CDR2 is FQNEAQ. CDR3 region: CASSPWLVSYNEQFF. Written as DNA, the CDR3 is TGTGCCAGCAGCCCCTGGCTAGTATCCTACAATGAGCAGTTCTTC.

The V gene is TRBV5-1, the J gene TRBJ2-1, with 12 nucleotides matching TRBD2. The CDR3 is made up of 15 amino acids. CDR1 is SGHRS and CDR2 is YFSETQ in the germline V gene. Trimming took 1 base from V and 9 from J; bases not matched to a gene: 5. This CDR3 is CASSLPSGRAVEQFF. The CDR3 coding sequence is TGCGCCAGCAGCTTGCCTAGCGGGAGGGCGGTTGAGCAGTTCTTC.

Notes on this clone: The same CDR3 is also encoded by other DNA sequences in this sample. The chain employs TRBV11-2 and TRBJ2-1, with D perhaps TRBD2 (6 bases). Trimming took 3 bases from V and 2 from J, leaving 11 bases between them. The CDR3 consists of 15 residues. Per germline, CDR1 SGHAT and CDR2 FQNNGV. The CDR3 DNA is TGTGCCAGCAGCTTGCCGGGACTCACCTACAATGAGCAGTTCTTC. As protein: CASSLPGLTYNEQFF.

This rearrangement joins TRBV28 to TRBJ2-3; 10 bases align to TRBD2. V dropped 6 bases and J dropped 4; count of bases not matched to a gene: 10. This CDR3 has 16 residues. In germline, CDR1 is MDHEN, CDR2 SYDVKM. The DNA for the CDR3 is TGTGCCAGCAGCCTTCAGGTAGCGGGAGGATCAGATACGCAGTATTTT. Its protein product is CASSLQVAGGSDTQYF.

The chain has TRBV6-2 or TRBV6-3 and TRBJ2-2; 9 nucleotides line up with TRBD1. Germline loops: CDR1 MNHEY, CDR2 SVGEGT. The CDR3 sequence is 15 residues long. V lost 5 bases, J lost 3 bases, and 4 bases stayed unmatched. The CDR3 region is CASSPDRGYTGELFF. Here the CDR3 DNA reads TGTGCCAGCAGTCCGGACAGGGGCTACACCGGGGAGCTGTTTTTT.

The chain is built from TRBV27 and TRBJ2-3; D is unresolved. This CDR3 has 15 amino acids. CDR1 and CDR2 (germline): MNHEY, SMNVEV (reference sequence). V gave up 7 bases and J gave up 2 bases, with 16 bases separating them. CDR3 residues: CASILSRLYTDTQYF. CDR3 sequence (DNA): TGTGCCAGCATCCTATCGCGGCTCTACACAGATACGCAGTATTTT.

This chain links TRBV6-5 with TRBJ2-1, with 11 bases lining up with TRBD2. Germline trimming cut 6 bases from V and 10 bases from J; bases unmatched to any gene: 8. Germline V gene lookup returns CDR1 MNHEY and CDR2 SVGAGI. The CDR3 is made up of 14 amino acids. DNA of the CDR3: TGTGCCAGCAGACGTAGCGGGAGGGGGCTAGAGCAGTTCTTC. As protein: CASRRSGRGLEQFF.

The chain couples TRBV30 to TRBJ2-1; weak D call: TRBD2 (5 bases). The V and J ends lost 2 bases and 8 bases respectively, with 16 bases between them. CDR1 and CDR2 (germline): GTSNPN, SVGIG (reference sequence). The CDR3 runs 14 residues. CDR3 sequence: CAWSRVGSRDEQFF. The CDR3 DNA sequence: TGTGCCTGGAGTAGGGTGGGGAGTCGCGATGAGCAGTTCTTC.

For the CDR3, the DNA is TGTGCCAGCAGCGGACCAGGGGGCGGCTATGGCTACACCTTC. This sequence encodes CASSGPGGGYGYTF. The V gene is TRBV9, the J gene TRBJ1-2; 8 bases are shared with TRBD1. Germline V gene data show CDR1 as SGDLS and CDR2 as YYNGEE. V shed 3 bases and J 4 bases; nucleotides not matched to a gene: 5. There are 14 residues in the CDR3. Complete variable domain (other parts from reference TRBV9 and TRBJ1-2): DSGVTQTPKHLITATGQRVTLRCSPRSGDLSVYWYQQSLDQGLQFLIQYYNGEERAKGNILERFSAQQFPDLHSELNLSSLELGDSALYFCASSGPGGGYGYTFGSGTRLTVV.

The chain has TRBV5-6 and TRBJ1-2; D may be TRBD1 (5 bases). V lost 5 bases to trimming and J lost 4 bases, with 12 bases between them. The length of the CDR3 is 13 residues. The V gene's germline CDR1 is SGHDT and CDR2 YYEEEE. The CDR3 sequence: CASRFGTFYGYTF. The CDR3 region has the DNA TGTGCCAGCAGATTCGGGACTTTCTATGGCTACACCTTC. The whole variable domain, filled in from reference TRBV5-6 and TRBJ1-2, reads DAGVTQSPTHLIKTRGQQVTLRCSPKSGHDTVSWYQQALGQGPQFIFQYYEEEERQRGNFPDRFSGHQFPNYSSELNVNALLLGDSALYLCASRFGTFYGYTFGSGTRLTVV.

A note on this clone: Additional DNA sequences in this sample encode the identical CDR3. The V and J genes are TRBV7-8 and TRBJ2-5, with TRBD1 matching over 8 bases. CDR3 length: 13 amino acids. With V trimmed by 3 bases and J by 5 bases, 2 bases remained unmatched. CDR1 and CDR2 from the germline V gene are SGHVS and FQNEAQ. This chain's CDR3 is CASSLDRVETQYF. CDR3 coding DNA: TGTGCCAGCAGCTTGGACAGGGTTGAGACCCAGTACTTC.

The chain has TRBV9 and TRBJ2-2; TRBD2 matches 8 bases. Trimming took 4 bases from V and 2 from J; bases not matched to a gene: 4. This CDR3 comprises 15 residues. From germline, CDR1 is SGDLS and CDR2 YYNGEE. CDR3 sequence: CASSPGLANTGELFF. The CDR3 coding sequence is TGTGCCAGCAGCCCTGGACTAGCTAACACCGGGGAGCTGTTTTTT.

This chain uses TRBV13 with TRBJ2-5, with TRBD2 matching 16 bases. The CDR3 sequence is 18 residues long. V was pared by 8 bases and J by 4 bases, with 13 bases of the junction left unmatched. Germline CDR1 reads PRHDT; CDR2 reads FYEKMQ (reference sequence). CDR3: CASRKGLAGGNPIETQYF. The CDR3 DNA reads TGTGCCAGCCGCAAGGGACTAGCGGGAGGGAACCCTATAGAGACCCAGTACTTC.

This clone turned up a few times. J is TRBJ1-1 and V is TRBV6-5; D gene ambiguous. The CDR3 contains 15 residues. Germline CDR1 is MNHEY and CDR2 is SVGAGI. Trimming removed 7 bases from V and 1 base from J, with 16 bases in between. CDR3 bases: TGTGCCAGCACCAAATACAGTGCCCAGAACACTGAAGCTTTCTTT. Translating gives CASTKYSAQNTEAFF.

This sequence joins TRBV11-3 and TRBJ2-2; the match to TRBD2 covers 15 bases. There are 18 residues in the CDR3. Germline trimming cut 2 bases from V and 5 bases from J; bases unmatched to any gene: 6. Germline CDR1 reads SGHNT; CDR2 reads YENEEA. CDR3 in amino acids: CASSLKGLAGGNTGELFF. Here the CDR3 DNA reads TGTGCCAGCAGCTTAAAGGGACTAGCGGGAGGAAATACCGGGGAGCTGTTTTTT.

Here the CDR3 reads CASSLIGASDAPPSNEQFF. The CDR3, as DNA: TGTGCCAGCAGCTTAATAGGCGCTAGCGACGCTCCCCCTTCGAATGAGCAGTTCTTC. The V call is TRBV7-3, the J call TRBJ2-1; possibly TRBD2 for D (6 bases). Germline CDR1 reads SGHTA; CDR2 reads FQGTGA. The germline V and J ends were trimmed by 1 base and 7 bases, with 26 bases remaining between them. CDR3 length equals 19 residues.